The clone carrying this T cell receptor beta chain was counted many times. Antigen unknown. The data were taken from a study of T cells in Graves' hyperthyroidism and ophthalmopathy. Investigators excluded patients with uncontrolled infection, other autoimmune disease, pregnancy or lactation. Overall study findings and caveats: Within blood appeared most thyroid clonotypes that had expanded above 0.001. Ophthalmopathy cases were set apart from stable hyperthyroidism by a 13 V-J model.

Germline assignment: CDR1 MNHEY and CDR2 SMNVEV (reference sequence). The CDR3 totals 18 residues. J gave up 0 bases and V 0 bases, and 8 bases lay outside the gene matches. The TCR beta CDR3 regions underwent amplification using RNA transcripts as the source. A set of HTBI primers served as the primers for a first-round RT-PCR of the TCR CDR3. Via MiXCR, TCRdb re-called the multiplex PCR reads, giving one row per CDR3 protein. Of roughly 500,000 distinct CDR3 sequences in the sample, 22% were seen once. The clonotype originates from a woman aged 70-85 years with Graves' ophthalmopathy. The V call is TRBV27, the J call TRBJ2-5; 9 nucleotides agree with TRBD2. The sample was blood. Here the CDR3 DNA reads TGTGCCAGCAGTTTATCGGGGACTAGCCCAACGAACCAAGAGACCCAGTACTTC. This sequence encodes CASSLSGTSPTNQETQYF.